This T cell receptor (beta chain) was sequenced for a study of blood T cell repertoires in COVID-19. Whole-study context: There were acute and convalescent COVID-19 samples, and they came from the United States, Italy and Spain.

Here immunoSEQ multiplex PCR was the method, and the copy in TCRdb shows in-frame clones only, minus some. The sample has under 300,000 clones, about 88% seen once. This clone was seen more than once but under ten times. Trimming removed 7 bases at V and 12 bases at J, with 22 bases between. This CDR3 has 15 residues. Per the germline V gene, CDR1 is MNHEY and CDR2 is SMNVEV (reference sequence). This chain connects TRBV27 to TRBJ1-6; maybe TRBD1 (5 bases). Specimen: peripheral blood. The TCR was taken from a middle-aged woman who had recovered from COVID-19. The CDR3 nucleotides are TGTGCCAGCACTCCTGGGGCAGGGTTAGTGGGACCCCTCCACTTT. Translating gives CASTPGAGLVGPLHF.